Following are 2 T cell receptor beta chains from one sample sequenced in a study of blood T cell repertoires in COVID-19. The protocol was immunoSEQ multiplex PCR, while the TCRdb copy is restricted to in-frame clones and leaves out a portion. The sample has roughly 97,000 clones, approximately 84% seen once; the top ten hold roughly 29%. The material sequenced was peripheral blood. The source is a man aged 60-69 years with acute or convalescent COVID-19.

The rearrangement joins TRBV19 to TRBJ2-1; weak D call: TRBD2 (6 bases). Trimming took off 1 base at V and 3 bases at J, with 7 bases between the two ends. The CDR3 spans 14 residues. CDR1 is LNHDA, CDR2 SQIVND, per germline (reference sequence). This CDR3 reads CASSIAGVYNEQFF. The CDR3 nucleotides read TGTGCCAGTAGTATAGCGGGAGTCTACAATGAGCAGTTCTTC.

The chain is built from TRBV5-4 and TRBJ2-2; D is uncertain. Trimming stripped 4 bases from V and 0 bases from J, with 13 bases between. The length of the CDR3 is 16 residues. From germline, CDR1 is SGHNT and CDR2 YYREEE (reference sequence). The CDR3 protein is CASSPPLTTNTGELFF. CDR3 bases: TGTGCCAGCAGCCCGCCGTTGACAACGAACACCGGGGAGCTGTTTTTT.